These 12 T cell receptor beta chains originate from one sample sequenced in a study of T cell responses to AZD1222 COVID-19 vaccine. The method was immunoSEQ multiplex PCR; TCRdb's version includes in-frame clones alone and lacks a portion of them. The sample holds tens of thousands of clones, around four fifths seen once. Material: peripheral blood, obtained on day 0 of AZD1222 vaccination. These receptors were collected from an adult in good health.

The rearrangement joins TRBV11-3 to TRBJ2-5, with D perhaps matching TRBD1 or TRBD2 (6 bases each). Germline V gives CDR1 SGHNT, CDR2 YENEEA. V lost 4 bases and J lost 4, with 16 bases in between. The CDR3 contains 15 residues. CDR3 protein: CASSSRSGALETQYF. CDR3 bases: TGTGCCAGCAGCTCCCGATCGGGGGCTTTAGAGACCCAGTACTTC.

The chain carries TRBV9 and TRBJ2-7; TRBD1 aligns across 9 bases. CDR3 length: 15 residues. Germline CDR1 and CDR2: SGDLS and YYNGEE. V lost 3 bases to trimming and J lost 4 bases; unmatched junction nucleotides: 8. Written as DNA, the CDR3 is TGTGCCAGCAGCGAGACGGGACAGGGATTTTACGAGCAGTACTTC. This gives the protein CASSETGQGFYEQYF.

A single count supports this clone. The chain has TRBV19 and TRBJ1-5; no clear D gene. This CDR3 contains 13 residues. From germline, CDR1 is LNHDA and CDR2 SQIVND (reference sequence). The V end lost 3 bases, the J end lost 5 bases, and 8 bases lay between the germline ends. This CDR3 reads CASSIRGHQPQHF. CDR3 DNA sequence: TGTGCCAGTAGTATCCGCGGGCATCAGCCCCAGCATTTT.

Note on this clone: Other DNA sequences in the sample encode the same CDR3. This sequence joins TRBV6-5 and TRBJ1-1; 7 bases align to TRBD1. The germline CDR1 and CDR2 sequences are MNHEY and SVGAGI. V gave up 6 bases and J gave up 0 bases; unmatched junction bases: 4. The CDR3 runs 14 residues. CDR3 sequence: CASSPGTVNTEAFF. The CDR3 coding sequence is TGTGCCAGCAGCCCCGGGACAGTGAACACTGAAGCTTTCTTT.

V and J are TRBV7-8 and TRBJ1-5, with a possible D match to TRBD1 (6 bases). There are 15 residues in the CDR3. V was shortened by 5 bases and J by 6 bases, with 17 bases between the two germline ends. CDR1 is SGHVS, CDR2 FQNEAQ, per germline. CDR3 loop: CASSRGGTGSQPQHF. The CDR3 nucleotides are TGTGCCAGCAGCCGAGGGGGGACGGGAAGTCAGCCCCAGCATTTT. Looking up the rest from reference TRBV7-8 and TRBJ1-5 gives the full variable domain: GAGVSQSPRYKVAKRGQDVALRCDPISGHVSLFWYQQALGQGPEFLTYFQNEAQLDKSGLPSDRFFAERPEGSVSTLKIQRTQQEDSAVYLCASSRGGTGSQPQHFGDGTRLSIL.

The CDR3: CASSIGTGVGNTIYF. CDR3 nucleotide sequence: TGTGCCAGTAGTATCGGAACAGGGGTAGGAAACACCATATATTTT. The J gene is TRBJ1-3, the V gene TRBV19, with 7 bases matching TRBD1. The CDR3 sequence is 15 residues long. Germline V gene sequence: CDR1 LNHDA, CDR2 SQIVND (reference sequence). The V gene end was trimmed by 3 bases and the J gene end by 4 bases; junction bases not matched to a gene: 6.

The J gene is TRBJ1-2, the V gene TRBV3-1 (or the pseudogene TRBV3-2); D possibly corresponds to TRBD1 (6 bases). Germline V CDR1 and CDR2: LGHDT, YNNKEL (reference sequence). Trimming took 4 bases from V and 6 from J, leaving 12 bases between them. The CDR3 has 13 amino acids. CDR3 in amino acids: CASSPGQRHGYTF. The CDR3, as DNA: TGTGCCAGCAGCCCTGGACAGAGACATGGCTACACCTTC.

The chain is built from TRBV9 and TRBJ1-1, with TRBD1 matching over 8 bases. The V gene end was trimmed by 3 bases and the J gene end by 1 base; junction bases not matched to a gene: 5. The CDR3 spans 15 residues. Germline loops: CDR1 SGDLS, CDR2 YYNGEE. CDR3 amino acids: CASSGGQAPNTEAFF. The CDR3 DNA follows: TGTGCCAGCAGCGGGGGACAGGCCCCGAACACTGAAGCTTTCTTT. The variable domain in full, with the rest retrieved from reference TRBV9 and TRBJ1-1, is DSGVTQTPKHLITATGQRVTLRCSPRSGDLSVYWYQQSLDQGLQFLIQYYNGEERAKGNILERFSAQQFPDLHSELNLSSLELGDSALYFCASSGGQAPNTEAFFGQGTRLTVV.

This chain's CDR3 is CASSRWTDTQYF. In DNA form, the CDR3 reads TGTGCCAGCAGCCGATGGACCGATACGCAGTATTTT. V and J are TRBV11-2 and TRBJ2-3; the D is unclear. Trimming took 5 bases from V and 6 from J, leaving 9 bases between them. The CDR3 runs 12 residues. The germline gives CDR1 SGHAT, CDR2 FQNNGV.

This clone was seen a handful of times. V gene TRBV5-6 combines with J gene TRBJ1-2, with 8 bases aligning to TRBD1. V shed 6 bases, J shed 5 bases, and the junction held 15 bases outside the gene matches. Germline CDR1 is SGHDT and CDR2 is YYEEEE. This CDR3 has 16 amino acids. The CDR3 spells CASTSRGRFRIYGYTF. The CDR3 DNA follows: TGTGCCAGCACGAGCAGGGGGCGGTTTAGGATTTATGGCTACACCTTC.

The CDR3 sequence: CASSLEYVAENGYTF. The CDR3, as DNA: TGTGCCAGCAGCTTAGAATACGTGGCAGAGAATGGCTACACCTTC. V and J are TRBV7-9 and TRBJ1-2; D unresolved. V gave up 1 base and J gave up 6 bases, with 15 bases separating them. CDR3 length equals 15 residues. Germline V gene data show CDR1 as SEHNR and CDR2 as FQNEAQ (reference sequence).

The rearrangement uses TRBV4-1 and TRBJ1-2, with D uncertain. The CDR3 is made up of 12 amino acids. Trimming stripped 3 bases from V and 0 bases from J, with 2 bases between. The V gene's germline CDR1 is MGHRA and CDR2 YSYEKL. This CDR3 reads CASSQANYGYTF. For the CDR3, the DNA is TGCGCCAGCAGCCAGGCTAACTATGGCTACACCTTC.